The 19 T cell receptor beta chains listed next were all sequenced from one sample in a study of CD8+ T cells in alopecia areata. Reverse transcription of extracted RNA yielded cDNA, which provided the sequencing template. Here immunoSEQ multiplex PCR was the method, and the copy in TCRdb shows in-frame clones only, minus some. The data contain about 120,000 clones, less than 80% of them singletons. The sample was CD4+ T cells sorted from blood. The receptors originated from a human donor in good health.

The CDR3 is CASSRDNYEQYF. In DNA form, the CDR3 reads TGTGCCAGCAGTAGAGACAACTACGAGCAGTACTTC. This chain connects TRBV6-5 to TRBJ2-7; D remains unclear. The CDR3 totals 12 residues. Per the germline V gene, CDR1 is MNHEY and CDR2 is SVGAGI. Trimming removed 5 bases at V and 3 bases at J, with 8 bases between.

This clone was recorded a few times. This chain connects TRBV5-6 to TRBJ1-5; the D is unclear. V was shortened by 0 bases and J by 6 bases, with 10 bases between the two germline ends. The CDR3 loop spans 14 amino acids. Germline-derived CDR1 and CDR2 are SGHDT and YYEEEE. The CDR3 protein is CASSLAPESQPQHF. CDR3 nucleotide sequence: TGTGCCAGCAGCTTGGCCCCGGAAAGTCAGCCCCAGCATTTT.

This clone has only a few counts. V and J are TRBV7-8 and TRBJ2-3, with TRBD1 as a possible D gene (5 bases). Germline V CDR1 and CDR2: SGHVS, FQNEAQ. The V end lost 1 base, the J end lost 2 bases, and 10 bases lay between the germline ends. The CDR3 length is 15 residues. The CDR3 DNA reads as TGTGCCAGCAGCTTAGGACAGACCATCACAGATACGCAGTATTTT. It encodes CASSLGQTITDTQYF.

This clone has a handful of counts. J is TRBJ1-1 and V is TRBV7-6; D remains unclear. Germline V gene sequence: CDR1 SGHVS, CDR2 FNYEAQ. The CDR3 sequence is 15 residues long. Trimming removed 2 bases at V and 3 bases at J, with 13 bases between. The CDR3 nucleotides read TGTGCCAGCAGCTTAACACCTTTCGGGGACACTGAAGCTTTCTTT. This gives the protein CASSLTPFGDTEAFF.

V gene TRBV2 combines with J gene TRBJ1-1; perhaps TRBD1 as D (6 bases). Germline lookup yields CDR1 SNHLY and CDR2 FYNNEI. This CDR3 comprises 13 residues. Trimming took off 11 bases at V and 5 bases at J, with 18 bases between the two ends. The DNA for the CDR3 is TGTGCCGGAACGGGGACACCGGCTACTGAAGCTTTCTTT. This sequence encodes CAGTGTPATEAFF.

The chain links TRBV30 to TRBJ2-7; possibly TRBD1 for D (5 bases). CDR3 size: 13 residues. Germline values: CDR1 GTSNPN, CDR2 SVGIG (reference sequence). The V end was cut by 0 bases, the J end by 6 bases, with 12 bases between. The CDR3 here is CAWSVQGAVEQYF. In nucleotides, the CDR3 is TGTGCCTGGAGTGTACAAGGGGCGGTCGAGCAGTACTTC. The complete variable domain, with remaining parts taken from reference TRBV30 and TRBJ2-7, reads SQTIHQWPATLVQPVGSPLSLECTVEGTSNPNLYWYRQAAGRGLQLLFYSVGIGQISSEVPQNLSASRPQDRQFILSSKKLLLSDSGFYLCAWSVQGAVEQYFGPGTRLTVT.

In its sample, this clone was seen a few times. V gene TRBV18 combines with J gene TRBJ1-1; D is uncertain. Germline V lookup: CDR1 KGHSH, CDR2 LQKENI. V was cut by 5 bases and J by 4 bases, with 2 bases left in between. The CDR3 covers 10 residues. DNA of the CDR3: TGTGCCAGCTCAAGCACTGAAGCTTTCTTT. Translated: CASSSTEAFF.

Points on this clone: The same CDR3 can be traced to other DNA sequences in this sample. The chain couples TRBV30 to TRBJ2-7, with D tentatively TRBD2 (6 bases). Germline V gene data show CDR1 as GTSNPN and CDR2 as SVGIG (reference sequence). There are 12 residues in the CDR3. V lost 2 bases and J lost 4, with 9 bases in between. The DNA of the CDR3 is TGTGCCTGGAGTCGAGGAGGGTACGAGCAGTACTTC. Protein sequence: CAWSRGGYEQYF.

The chain carries TRBV30 and TRBJ1-1; unclear D gene. The germline CDR1 and CDR2 sequences are GTSNPN and SVGIG (reference sequence). Trimming took 2 bases from V and 4 from J, leaving 11 bases between them. The CDR3 runs 13 residues. The CDR3 spells CAWSKMGGTEAFF. CDR3 bases: TGTGCCTGGAGTAAAATGGGAGGCACTGAAGCTTTCTTT.

This clone was found a few times. The genes are TRBV29-1 and TRBJ1-1, with D unclear. The germline V and J ends were trimmed by 3 bases and 1 base, with 9 bases remaining between them. CDR1 is SQVTM and CDR2 is ANQGSEA in the germline V gene. The CDR3 extends over 13 amino acids. CDR3 DNA: TGCAGCGTTGACTGGCACGAGAACACTGAAGCTTTCTTT. Protein product: CSVDWHENTEAFF.

The J gene is TRBJ2-2, the V gene TRBV5-1, with TRBD1 matching over 7 bases. Germline V gene data show CDR1 as SGHRS and CDR2 as YFSETQ. The CDR3 length is 16 residues. J gave up 5 bases and V 3 bases, and 10 bases lay outside the gene matches. As DNA, the CDR3 is TGCGCCAGCAGCTCAACCGGGACAGCTCTTACCGGGGAGCTGTTTTTT. Translation: CASSSTGTALTGELFF.

This chain uses TRBV30 with TRBJ1-1; D perhaps matches TRBD1 (5 bases). This CDR3 is built from 14 residues. Trimming cost V 3 bases and J 4 bases, with 15 bases left between them. Germline V lookup: CDR1 GTSNPN, CDR2 SVGIG (reference sequence). CDR3 protein: CAWRTGGWSTEAFF. The CDR3 DNA reads as TGTGCCTGGAGGACGGGGGGATGGAGCACTGAAGCTTTCTTT.

V and J are TRBV30 and TRBJ1-1, with a possible D match to TRBD1 (5 bases). The CDR3 contains 13 residues. Germline CDR1 and CDR2: GTSNPN and SVGIG (reference sequence). The V end was cut by 2 bases, the J end by 5 bases, with 12 bases between. The CDR3 bases are TGTGCCTGGAGTAGACTGGGACTAACTGAAGCTTTCTTT. As protein: CAWSRLGLTEAFF.

The V and J genes are TRBV5-1 and TRBJ2-2, with D tentatively TRBD1 (6 bases). With 0 bases removed from V and 6 bases from J, the gap between germline ends came to 12 bases. CDR3 length: 15 residues. Germline assignment: CDR1 SGHRS and CDR2 YFSETQ. The CDR3 loop is CASSLEVPGAGELFF. The CDR3 DNA is TGCGCCAGCAGCTTGGAAGTGCCAGGGGCCGGGGAGCTGTTTTTT.

The genes are TRBV10-1 and TRBJ2-1; 12 bases fit TRBD1. The CDR3 totals 15 residues. Germline V gene data show CDR1 as WNHNN and CDR2 as SYGVQD (reference sequence). Losses at the gene ends were 4 bases for V and 5 bases for J; bases not matched to a gene: 3. Here the CDR3 reads CASSAGTGGHNEQFF. Here the CDR3 DNA reads TGCGCCAGCAGTGCCGGGACAGGGGGCCACAATGAGCAGTTCTTC.

The chain employs TRBV2 and TRBJ1-5; a weak D match, TRBD1 (5 bases). The CDR3 contains 15 residues. V shed 2 bases and J shed 2 bases, with 10 bases lying between them. The V gene's germline CDR1 is SNHLY and CDR2 FYNNEI. The CDR3 region is CASSESGRGNQPQHF. For the CDR3, the DNA is TGTGCCAGCAGTGAATCCGGCAGGGGCAATCAGCCCCAGCATTTT.

The rearrangement links TRBV30 to TRBJ2-5; tentatively, D is TRBD1 or TRBD2 (6 bases each). CDR3 length: 15 residues. V lost 2 bases and J lost 5, with 18 bases in between. The germline gives CDR1 GTSNPN, CDR2 SVGIG (reference sequence). The chain's CDR3 is CAWSIGGRPRETQYF. The CDR3 DNA sequence: TGTGCCTGGAGTATAGGGGGGCGCCCCCGGGAGACCCAGTACTTC.

In this sample, this clone turned up a few times. The chain has TRBV10-3 and TRBJ1-4; no firm D call. The CDR3 sequence is 15 residues long. V lost 7 bases to trimming and J lost 0 bases, with 12 bases between them. Germline loops: CDR1 ENHRY, CDR2 SYGVKD. The CDR3 protein is CAINNGPATNEKLFF. The CDR3 nucleotides are TGTGCCATCAACAACGGTCCCGCAACTAATGAAAAACTGTTTTTT.

The chain recombines TRBV6-1 with TRBJ1-2; D remains ambiguous. Trimming left V 4 bases short and J 2 bases short, with 14 bases between. CDR1 MNHNS and CDR2 SASEGT come from the germline V gene. The CDR3 length is 15 residues. CDR3 sequence reads: CASSVDAGPNYGYTF. The CDR3 nucleotides read TGTGCCAGCAGTGTTGACGCGGGCCCCAACTATGGCTACACCTTC.